This is a list of T cell receptor beta chains from one sample in a study of T cell responses to AZD1222 COVID-19 vaccine. Data came from immunoSEQ multiplex PCR; TCRdb stores just in-frame clones and leaves some out. The data hold 110,000 or so clones, with about 91% observed a single time. The sequences come from peripheral blood, collected 28 days after the second AZD1222 dose. These receptors all stem from an adult who received the AZD1222 COVID-19 vaccine. Each CDR3 is given with its conserved first and last residue. The D gene is left open where the match is weak. Size is stated for part of the rows, as once, few or many counts, or as a class when the clone is expanded.

NA	TRBV5-4	NA	TRBJ1-1	CASSLVQKANTEAFF	TGTGCCAGCAGCTTGGTACAGAAGGCGAACACTGAAGCTTTCTTT
NA	TRBV14	NA	TRBJ1-3	CASSQGGQLSGNTIYF	TGTGCCAGCAGCCAAGGAGGACAGCTCTCTGGAAACACCATATATTTT
TRBD1	TRBV27	NA	TRBJ1-2	CASSPSTGLDVDYGYTF	TGTGCCAGCAGTCCGTCGACAGGGTTGGATGTGGACTATGGCTACACCTTC
TRBD1	TRBV6-5	NA	TRBJ2-1	CASSSPGTGKNEQFF	TGTGCCAGCAGTTCTCCCGGGACAGGGAAGAATGAGCAGTTCTTC
TRBD2	TRBV9	NA	TRBJ2-5	CASSVESGGPETQYF	TGTGCCAGCAGCGTAGAATCGGGGGGGCCGGAGACCCAGTACTTC
NA	TRBV11-1	NA	TRBJ1-3	CASSFGGSSGNTIYF	TGTGCCAGCAGCTTCGGAGGGAGCTCTGGAAACACCATATATTTT
TRBD1	TRBV11-2	NA	TRBJ1-4	CASSFRGNDNEKLFF	TGTGCCAGCAGTTTCAGGGGGAACGATAATGAAAAACTGTTTTTT
NA	TRBV4-2	few	TRBJ2-1	CASSQLGQGNEQFF	TGTGCCAGCAGCCAGTTGGGGCAGGGGAATGAGCAGTTCTTC
NA	TRBV5-1	once	TRBJ2-3	CASRSGLDTQYF	TGCGCCAGCAGGTCCGGGTTAGATACGCAGTATTTT
NA	TRBV19	NA	TRBJ1-3	CASTPIRDKRSSGNTIYF	TGTGCCAGTACCCCCATCCGGGACAAAAGGAGCTCTGGAAACACCATATATTTT
NA	TRBV6-5	NA	TRBJ1-1	CASSYSKANTEAFF	TGTGCCAGCAGTTACTCGAAGGCGAACACTGAAGCTTTCTTT
NA	TRBV12-3/TRBV12-4	NA	TRBJ1-1	CATERGAAFF	TGTGCCACTGAAAGGGGGGCGGCTTTCTTT
NA	TRBV7-9	NA	TRBJ1-1	CASSLNGVSTEAFF	TGTGCCAGCAGCCTCAATGGGGTAAGCACTGAAGCTTTCTTT
TRBD1	TRBV5-4	NA	TRBJ2-7	CASSLGQGASEQYF	TGTGCCAGCAGCTTGGGGCAGGGGGCAAGCGAGCAGTACTTC
NA	TRBV6-6	NA	TRBJ1-6	CAIQGLPGNSPLHF	TGTGCCATTCAGGGGCTCCCGGGAAATTCACCCCTCCACTTT
TRBD1	TRBV9	NA	TRBJ1-1	CASSLDRGPNTEAFF	TGTGCCAGCAGCCTGGACAGGGGGCCTAACACTGAAGCTTTCTTT
NA	TRBV11-2	NA	TRBJ1-2	CASSLGRGYGYTF	TGTGCCAGCAGCTTAGGCCGAGGCTATGGCTACACCTTC
NA	TRBV18	NA	TRBJ1-2	CASSPRQGLDGYTF	TGTGCCAGCTCACCAAGGCAGGGCCTCGACGGCTACACCTTC
TRBD1	TRBV18	NA	TRBJ2-2	CASSPDRVQGGELFF	TGTGCCAGCTCACCAGACAGGGTGCAAGGCGGGGAGCTGTTTTTT
NA	TRBV7-8	once	TRBJ2-5	CASSLRGGQQGETQYF	TGTGCCAGCAGCTTACGTGGGGGGCAGCAGGGGGAGACCCAGTACTTC
NA	TRBV9	NA	TRBJ2-3	CASSVEASLSTDTQYF	TGTGCCAGCAGCGTAGAGGCTAGCCTAAGCACAGATACGCAGTATTTT
NA	TRBV5-5	NA	TRBJ1-1	CASSLDGHTEAFF	TGTGCCAGCAGCTTGGATGGGCACACTGAAGCTTTCTTT
NA	TRBV19	NA	TRBJ1-6	CASSIGEPNSPLHF	TGTGCCAGTAGTATAGGGGAGCCTAATTCACCCCTCCACTTT
NA	TRBV7-9	once	TRBJ2-1	CASSLQGSSYNEQFF	TGTGCCAGCAGCCTCCAGGGAAGCTCCTACAATGAGCAGTTCTTC
TRBD2	TRBV5-1	NA	TRBJ2-2	CASSPGLGEGGELFF	TGCGCCAGCAGCCCCGGACTAGGGGAGGGCGGGGAGCTGTTTTTT
NA	TRBV30	NA	TRBJ1-2	CAWSFLGPPLGGYTF	TGTGCCTGGAGCTTCCTTGGGCCTCCGTTGGGTGGCTACACCTTC
TRBD1	TRBV5-1	NA	TRBJ1-5	CASIGTAYSNQPQHF	TGCGCCAGCATAGGGACAGCATATAGCAATCAGCCCCAGCATTTT
TRBD1	TRBV6-2/TRBV6-3	NA	TRBJ1-5	CASSPGQGVGSQPQHF	TGTGCCAGCAGTCCAGGACAGGGTGTCGGGAGTCAGCCCCAGCATTTT
NA	TRBV28	NA	TRBJ2-7	CASSLGPGPPSSYEQYF	TGTGCCAGCAGTTTAGGGCCAGGGCCTCCGAGCTCCTACGAGCAGTACTTC
NA	TRBV28	NA	TRBJ1-5	CASSFDPWSNQPQHF	TGTGCCAGCAGTTTCGACCCTTGGAGCAATCAGCCCCAGCATTTT
TRBD1	TRBV10-3	NA	TRBJ2-5	CAISELGQGQETQYF	TGTGCCATCAGTGAGTTAGGACAGGGCCAAGAGACCCAGTACTTC
TRBD1	TRBV7-9	few	TRBJ1-2	CASSLGQGNYGYTF	TGTGCCAGCAGCTTGGGACAGGGGAACTATGGCTACACCTTC
TRBD2	TRBV4-3	NA	TRBJ2-3	CASSQARGASTDTQYF	TGCGCCAGCAGCCAAGCGCGGGGGGCGAGCACAGATACGCAGTATTTT
NA	TRBV7-2	NA	TRBJ2-5	CASSLGPGQETQYF	TGTGCCAGCAGCTTAGGTCCAGGGCAAGAGACCCAGTACTTC
NA	TRBV27	once	TRBJ1-5	CASAQGNQPQHF	TGTGCCAGCGCCCAGGGCAATCAGCCCCAGCATTTT
NA	TRBV7-3	NA	TRBJ1-2	CASSFGGGLSYTF	TGTGCCAGCAGTTTTGGGGGAGGCCTTTCCTACACCTTC
TRBD1	TRBV10-3	NA	TRBJ1-2	CAGNADRGDGYTF	TGTGCCGGGAATGCGGACAGGGGGGACGGCTACACCTTC
NA	TRBV3-1/TRBV3-2	few	TRBJ2-1	CASSQPKGQSSYNEQFF	TGTGCCAGCAGCCAACCGAAAGGACAGAGCTCCTACAATGAGCAGTTCTTC
NA	TRBV5-6	NA	TRBJ2-5	CASSLDRAATQYF	TGTGCCAGCAGCTTGGATAGGGCGGCGACCCAGTACTTC
NA	TRBV2	NA	TRBJ2-7	CASSEWESPYEQYF	TGTGCCAGCAGTGAATGGGAGTCACCTTACGAGCAGTACTTC
NA	TRBV7-9	NA	TRBJ2-2	CASSLYSGNTGELFF	TGTGCCAGCAGCTTATATTCGGGTAACACCGGGGAGCTGTTTTTT
TRBD1	TRBV6-5	NA	TRBJ2-7	CASSYYRGSYEQYF	TGTGCCAGCAGTTACTACAGGGGTTCCTACGAGCAGTACTTC
NA	TRBV12-3/TRBV12-4	NA	TRBJ1-1	CASSSPGYTEAFF	TGTGCCAGCAGTTCGCCGGGGTACACTGAAGCTTTCTTT
TRBD1	TRBV6-1	NA	TRBJ2-3	CASSEGDRSTDTQYF	TGTGCCAGCAGTGAGGGGGACAGAAGCACAGATACGCAGTATTTT
NA	TRBV5-1	once	TRBJ2-5	CASSLRAGEWETQYF	TGCGCCAGCAGCTTGCGTGCAGGGGAGTGGGAGACCCAGTACTTC
NA	TRBV5-6	few	TRBJ1-6	CASSFEGLGEISPLHF	TGTGCCAGCAGCTTTGAAGGGTTAGGGGAGATTTCACCCCTCCACTTT
TRBD1	TRBV9	NA	TRBJ2-1	CASSRTGNTYNEQFF	TGTGCCAGCAGCAGGACAGGGAATACCTACAATGAGCAGTTCTTC
TRBD1	TRBV28	NA	TRBJ1-1	CASSFSRGPTEAFF	TGTGCCAGCAGTTTCTCCAGGGGGCCGACTGAAGCTTTCTTT